The 28 T cell receptor beta chains in this list originate from one sample, sequenced in a study of CD4 T cells in relation to SARS-CoV-2 and coronaviruses. Data came from immunoSEQ multiplex PCR; TCRdb stores just in-frame clones and leaves some out. The sample gives about 41,000 clones, over 70% of which show up once; around 1.2% is in the top ten. These receptors' targets are unknown. Input material: naive CD4+ T cells from PBMCs, cultured in vitro. Subset reported: naive CD4+ T cells isolated by negative enrichment. The receptors derive from an adult with COVID-19.

The chain couples TRBV28 to TRBJ2-3; D is unclear. Germline-derived CDR1 and CDR2 are MDHEN and SYDVKM. V was pared by 2 bases and J by 2 bases, with 17 bases between. The length of the CDR3 is 17 residues. The CDR3 protein is CASSLPPRWSLTDTQYF. In DNA form, the CDR3 reads TGTGCCAGCAGTTTACCCCCCAGGTGGAGCCTCACAGATACGCAGTATTTT.

This chain links TRBV4-2 with TRBJ2-7, with 13 bases identical to TRBD2. The ends lost 6 bases at V and 4 bases at J; junction bases unmatched: 6. In germline, CDR1 is LGHNA, CDR2 YNFKEQ. The CDR3 consists of 15 residues. DNA of the CDR3: TGTGCCAGCAGTCGGACTAGCGGGAGAAATTACGAGCAGTACTTC. This translates into CASSRTSGRNYEQYF.

V usage is TRBV5-1 and J usage is TRBJ2-3; 8 bases are shared with TRBD2. Per the germline V gene, CDR1 is SGHRS and CDR2 is YFSETQ. V shed 4 bases, J shed 2 bases, and the junction held 9 bases outside the gene matches. The CDR3 runs to 16 residues. DNA for the CDR3: TGCGCCAGCAGCGTATTAGCGGGACGGGTCACAGATACGCAGTATTTT. Encoded protein: CASSVLAGRVTDTQYF. Using reference TRBV5-1 and TRBJ2-3 for the parts outside the CDR3, the full variable domain is KAGVTQTPRYLIKTRGQQVTLSCSPISGHRSVSWYQQTPGQGLQFLFEYFSETQRNKGNFPGRFSGRQFSNSRSEMNVSTLELGDSALYLCASSVLAGRVTDTQYFGPGTRLTVL.

This clone was counted between two and nine times. V and J are TRBV20-1 and TRBJ2-7, with D possibly matching TRBD2 (5 bases). Germline CDR1 and CDR2: DFQATT and SNEGSKA (reference sequence). V was clipped by 4 bases and J by 3 bases, with 7 bases between them. This CDR3 contains 11 residues. The CDR3 sequence: CSATRDYEQYF. The DNA of the CDR3 is TGCAGTGCTACCCGGGACTACGAGCAGTACTTC.

The rearrangement links TRBV6-4 to TRBJ2-5, with D perhaps matching TRBD2 (6 bases). This CDR3 spans 13 amino acids. The germline V gene encodes CDR1 MRHNA and CDR2 SNTAGT. Trimming removed 2 bases at V and 5 bases at J, with 9 bases between. The CDR3 nucleotides read TGTGCCAGCAGTGACGGCCGGGGGGAGACCCAGTACTTC. This codes for CASSDGRGETQYF.

This chain links TRBV2 with TRBJ2-7; maybe TRBD2 (6 bases). V was pared by 1 base and J by 4 bases, with 14 bases between. The CDR3 runs to 15 residues. The germline V gene has CDR1 SNHLY and CDR2 FYNNEI. CDR3 loop: CASSEVGGGEYEQYF. CDR3 in DNA: TGTGCCAGCAGTGAAGTGGGGGGTGGAGAATACGAGCAGTACTTC.

The chain employs TRBV28 and TRBJ1-5; D remains unclear. CDR1 is MDHEN, CDR2 SYDVKM, per germline. There are 15 residues in the CDR3. Trimming took 1 base from V and 6 from J, leaving 13 bases between them. This CDR3 reads CASSLFGGERQPQHF. CDR3 DNA: TGTGCCAGCAGTTTATTTGGTGGGGAGCGTCAGCCCCAGCATTTT.

The rearrangement uses TRBV5-4 and TRBJ2-7, with 11 bases fitting TRBD2. The CDR3 sequence is 18 residues long. Germline CDR1 reads SGHNT; CDR2 reads YYREEE (reference sequence). Trimming cost V 0 bases and J 4 bases; bases outside gene matches: 12. The CDR3 sequence is CASSLAGLAEKKRYEQYF. The CDR3 DNA follows: TGTGCCAGCAGCTTGGCGGGACTAGCGGAAAAGAAGCGGTACGAGCAGTACTTC. Full variable domain (rest looked up from reference TRBV5-4 and TRBJ2-7): ETGVTQSPTHLIKTRGQQVTLRCSSQSGHNTVSWYQQALGQGPQFIFQYYREEENGRGNFPPRFSGLQFPNYSSELNVNALELDDSALYLCASSLAGLAEKKRYEQYFGPGTRLTVT.

The chain has TRBV7-3 and TRBJ2-2; D is uncertain. V lost 3 bases and J lost 0, with 2 bases in between. Looked up from germline, CDR1 is SGHTA and CDR2 is FQGTGA. This CDR3 contains 13 residues. The CDR3 DNA follows: TGTGCCAGCAGCTTCCCGAACACCGGGGAGCTGTTTTTT. Translated: CASSFPNTGELFF.

The chain uses TRBV9 and TRBJ1-5, with D uncertain. V lost 0 bases and J lost 0, with 7 bases in between. CDR1 is SGDLS and CDR2 is YYNGEE in the germline V gene. The CDR3 has 15 amino acids. The DNA of the CDR3 is TGTGCCAGCAGCGTAGCGGGAACTAGCAATCAGCCCCAGCATTTT. It translates to CASSVAGTSNQPQHF. Filled out from reference TRBV9 and TRBJ1-5, the complete variable domain reads DSGVTQTPKHLITATGQRVTLRCSPRSGDLSVYWYQQSLDQGLQFLIQYYNGEERAKGNILERFSAQQFPDLHSELNLSSLELGDSALYFCASSVAGTSNQPQHFGDGTRLSIL.

The chain links TRBV19 to TRBJ1-1; D is possibly TRBD1 (6 bases). The CDR3 has 13 amino acids. Trimming took off 4 bases at V and 5 bases at J, with 11 bases between the two ends. CDR1 and CDR2 from the germline V gene are LNHDA and SQIVND (reference sequence). Here the CDR3 reads CASSKRTVTEAFF. Here the CDR3 DNA reads TGTGCCAGTAGTAAACGGACAGTTACTGAAGCTTTCTTT.

This chain joins TRBV5-1 and TRBJ2-3, with 10 nucleotides matching TRBD1. Losses at the gene ends were 1 base for V and 2 bases for J; bases not matched to a gene: 10. Per germline, CDR1 SGHRS and CDR2 YFSETQ. The CDR3 length is 18 residues. The DNA of the CDR3 is TGCGCCAGCAGCTTGAGGCTAGACAGGGGGCTAAACACAGATACGCAGTATTTT. Amino acids: CASSLRLDRGLNTDTQYF.

The genes are TRBV24-1 and TRBJ2-1; D unresolved. Trimming left V 4 bases short and J 5 bases short, with 5 bases between. Germline CDR1 KGHDR, CDR2 SFDVKD. The length of the CDR3 is 12 residues. CDR3 protein: CATSDLDNEQFF. The CDR3 DNA sequence: TGTGCCACCAGTGACCTTGACAATGAGCAGTTCTTC.

This clone has more than one count but fewer than ten. The DNA of the CDR3 is TGTGCCAGCAGCTTGGATTTTCCTAGCGGGAGTGGCGAGCAGTACTTC. Protein sequence: CASSLDFPSGSGEQYF. The chain couples TRBV5-6 to TRBJ2-7, with 10 bases aligning to TRBD2. Germline values: CDR1 SGHDT, CDR2 YYEEEE. This CDR3 is 16 amino acids long. Losses at the gene ends were 0 bases for V and 6 bases for J; bases not matched to a gene: 9.

V usage is TRBV2 and J usage is TRBJ2-1; D gene uncertain. CDR3 size: 12 residues. Germline CDR1 SNHLY, CDR2 FYNNEI. Trimming pared 5 bases from V and 6 bases from J, leaving 8 bases between. The CDR3 DNA follows: TGTGCCAGCAGTACGGAGACCAATGAGCAGTTCTTC. Translating it yields CASSTETNEQFF.

V gene TRBV5-1 combines with J gene TRBJ2-7; 7 nucleotides line up with TRBD2. V trimming: 3 bases; J trimming: 7 bases; junction bases outside the gene matches: 19. Germline CDR1 reads SGHRS; CDR2 reads YFSETQ. The CDR3 sequence is 17 residues long. CDR3 sequence (DNA): TGCGCCAGCAGCTGGAGGGGAGGCCTAGCGGATTTACGAGAGCAGTACTTC. Protein product: CASSWRGGLADLREQYF.

The V gene is TRBV13, the J gene TRBJ2-3; D is possibly TRBD2 (6 bases). V lost 3 bases, J lost 5 bases, and 9 bases lay in between. Germline V CDR1 and CDR2: PRHDT, FYEKMQ (reference sequence). The CDR3 loop spans 13 amino acids. Here the CDR3 DNA reads TGTGCCAGCAGCTTGCGGGGATTAGATACGCAGTATTTT. It specifies CASSLRGLDTQYF.

The rearrangement uses TRBV4-1 and TRBJ2-1; a possible D gene is TRBD2 (6 bases). In germline, CDR1 is MGHRA, CDR2 YSYEKL. The V end was cut by 1 base, the J end by 2 bases, with 18 bases between. The length of the CDR3 is 18 residues. The CDR3 region has the DNA TGCGCCAGCAGCCAAGTATTAGGGACTCCAGCTCCCTACAATGAGCAGTTCTTC. Its translation: CASSQVLGTPAPYNEQFF.

This clone turned up a few times. The CDR3 spells CASSAGSNQPQHF. CDR3 nucleotides: TGTGCCAGCAGTGCAGGGAGCAATCAGCCCCAGCATTTT. The rearrangement uses TRBV2 and TRBJ1-5; weak D call: TRBD1 (5 bases). V was trimmed by 4 bases and J by 1 base, leaving 5 bases between them. This CDR3 has 13 residues. Germline V gives CDR1 SNHLY, CDR2 FYNNEI.

This clone appeared once. This chain joins TRBV28 and TRBJ1-6, with D unclear. V shed 3 bases and J shed 6 bases, with 15 bases lying between them. The V gene's germline CDR1 is MDHEN and CDR2 SYDVKM. CDR3 length equals 16 residues. The CDR3 DNA reads as TGTGCCAGCAGTTTTCTGTCTGAGGGCCGTAATTCACCCCTCCACTTT. Its protein is CASSFLSEGRNSPLHF.

This chain links TRBV7-3 with TRBJ2-1; D is unresolved. The germline V gene has CDR1 SGHTA and CDR2 FQGTGA. The V end lost 2 bases, the J end lost 5 bases, and 4 bases lay between the germline ends. This CDR3 region has 12 residues. The CDR3 is CASSLDDNEQFF. In nucleotides, the CDR3 is TGTGCCAGCAGCTTAGATGACAATGAGCAGTTCTTC.

The chain has TRBV7-9 and TRBJ2-3; no firm D call. Germline values: CDR1 SEHNR, CDR2 FQNEAQ (reference sequence). This CDR3 has 14 residues. Trimming stripped 1 base from V and 0 bases from J, with 5 bases between. CDR3 DNA: TGTGCCAGCAGCTTAGGCACCAGCACAGATACGCAGTATTTT. Its translation: CASSLGTSTDTQYF.

The chain joins TRBV5-4 to TRBJ2-7; TRBD2 aligns across 8 bases. CDR1 and CDR2 from the germline V gene are SGHNT and YYREEE (reference sequence). The CDR3 is 15 amino acids. Trimming at V came to 4 bases and at J to 3 bases, leaving 9 bases not matched to a gene. The CDR3 DNA reads as TGTGCCAGCAGCCGCACTAGCGGCCCAGGCTACGAGCAGTACTTC. Translation gives CASSRTSGPGYEQYF.

This chain joins TRBV27 and TRBJ1-1, with no clear D. CDR1 and CDR2 (germline): MNHEY, SMNVEV (reference sequence). Trimming removed 3 bases at V and 1 base at J, with 15 bases between. The CDR3 is 16 amino acids. CDR3 in amino acids: CASSFYSGRSNTEAFF. The CDR3 region has the DNA TGTGCCAGCAGTTTTTACTCGGGCAGATCGAACACTGAAGCTTTCTTT.

The J gene is TRBJ1-6, the V gene TRBV4-1; 7 bases map to TRBD1. Germline V lookup: CDR1 MGHRA, CDR2 YSYEKL. The CDR3 spans 16 residues. V shed 1 base, J shed 6 bases, and the junction held 6 bases outside the gene matches. The DNA of the CDR3 is TGCGCCAGCAGCCAAGTTCTAACAGGGGCTAATTCACCCCTCCACTTT. This encodes CASSQVLTGANSPLHF.

The chain links TRBV19 to TRBJ2-4, with D perhaps matching TRBD1 or TRBD2 (5 bases each). The CDR3 has 13 amino acids. V was cut by 4 bases and J by 6 bases, with 10 bases left in between. CDR1 and CDR2 from the germline V gene are LNHDA and SQIVND (reference sequence). The CDR3: CASSRGPLNIQYF. CDR3 bases: TGTGCCAGTAGTAGGGGACCGTTAAACATTCAGTACTTC.

The gene calls are TRBV7-6 and TRBJ2-5; 12 nucleotides align to TRBD2. The CDR3 sequence is 17 residues long. Trimming at V came to 5 bases and at J to 2 bases, leaving 9 bases not matched to a gene. CDR1 SGHVS and CDR2 FNYEAQ come from the germline V gene. CDR3 sequence reads: CASSLGLAGRKQETQYF. For the CDR3, the DNA is TGTGCCAGCAGCCTGGGACTAGCGGGTAGAAAACAAGAGACCCAGTACTTC.

The chain joins TRBV27 to TRBJ2-5; unclear D gene. From germline, CDR1 is MNHEY and CDR2 SMNVEV (reference sequence). Trimming took off 2 bases at V and 3 bases at J, with 4 bases between the two ends. The CDR3 spans 12 residues. Written as DNA, the CDR3 is TGTGCCAGCAGTTTAGGCAAAGAGACCCAGTACTTC. Its protein product is CASSLGKETQYF.